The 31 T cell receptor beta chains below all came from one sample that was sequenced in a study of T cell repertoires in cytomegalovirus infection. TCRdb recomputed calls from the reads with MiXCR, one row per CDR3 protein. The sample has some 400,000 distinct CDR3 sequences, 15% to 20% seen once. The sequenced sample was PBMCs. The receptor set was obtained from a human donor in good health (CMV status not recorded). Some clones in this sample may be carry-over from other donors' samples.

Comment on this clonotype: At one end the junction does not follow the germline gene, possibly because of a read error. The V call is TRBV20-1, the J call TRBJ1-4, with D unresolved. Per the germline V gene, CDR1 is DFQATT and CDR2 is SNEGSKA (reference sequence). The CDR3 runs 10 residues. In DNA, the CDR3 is TGCAGCGCGAAGAAGGAAAAACTGTTATTT. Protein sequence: CSAKKEKLLF.

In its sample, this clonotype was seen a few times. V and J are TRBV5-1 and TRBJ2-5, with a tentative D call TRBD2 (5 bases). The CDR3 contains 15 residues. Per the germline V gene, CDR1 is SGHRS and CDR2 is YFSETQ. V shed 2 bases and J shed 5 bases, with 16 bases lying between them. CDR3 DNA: TGCGCCAGCAGCTTTGCCGGGAAGGCTGCGGAGACCCAGTACTTC. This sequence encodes CASSFAGKAAETQYF.

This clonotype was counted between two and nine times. In nucleotides, the CDR3 is TGCAGTGCTCCGGGGGGACAGCATAGCAATCAGCCCCAGCATTTT. The encoded protein is CSAPGGQHSNQPQHF. The chain is built from TRBV20-1 and TRBJ1-5; 7 bases fit TRBD1. J lost 0 bases, V lost 5 bases, and 7 bases had no gene match. The CDR3 covers 15 residues. Germline CDR1 is DFQATT and CDR2 is SNEGSKA (reference sequence).

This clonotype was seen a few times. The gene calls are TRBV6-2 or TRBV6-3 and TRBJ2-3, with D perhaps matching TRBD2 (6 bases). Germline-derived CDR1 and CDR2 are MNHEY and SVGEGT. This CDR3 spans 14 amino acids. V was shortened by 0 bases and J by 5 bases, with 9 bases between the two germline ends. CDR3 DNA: TGTGCCAGCAGTTACTCGAACGGGGGAGATACGCAGTATTTT. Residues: CASSYSNGGDTQYF.

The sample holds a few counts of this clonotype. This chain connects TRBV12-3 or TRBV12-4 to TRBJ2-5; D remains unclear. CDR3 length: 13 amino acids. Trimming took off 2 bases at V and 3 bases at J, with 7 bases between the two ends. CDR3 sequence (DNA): TGTGCCAGCAGTTTAACAGCCGAAGAGACCCAGTACTTC. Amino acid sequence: CASSLTAEETQYF.

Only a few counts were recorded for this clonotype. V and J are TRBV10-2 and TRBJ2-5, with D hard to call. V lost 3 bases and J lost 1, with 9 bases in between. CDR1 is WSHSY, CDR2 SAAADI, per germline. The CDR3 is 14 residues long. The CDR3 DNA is TGCGCCAGCAGTGAAACTACAGCCCAAGAGACCCAGTACTTC. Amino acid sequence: CASSETTAQETQYF.

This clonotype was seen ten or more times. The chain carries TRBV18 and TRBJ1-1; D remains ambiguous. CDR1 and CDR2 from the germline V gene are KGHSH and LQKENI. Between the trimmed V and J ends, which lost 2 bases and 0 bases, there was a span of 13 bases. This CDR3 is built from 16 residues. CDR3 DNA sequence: TGTGCCAGCTCACCAGCCCCCTTGTCTTTGAACACTGAAGCTTTCTTT. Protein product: CASSPAPLSLNTEAFF.

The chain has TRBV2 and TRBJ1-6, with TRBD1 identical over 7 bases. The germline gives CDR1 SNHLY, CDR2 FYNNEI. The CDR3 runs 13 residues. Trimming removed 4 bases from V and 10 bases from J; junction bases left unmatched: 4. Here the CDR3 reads CASSGQGQSPLHF. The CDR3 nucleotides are TGTGCCAGCAGTGGACAGGGTCAGTCACCCCTCCACTTT.

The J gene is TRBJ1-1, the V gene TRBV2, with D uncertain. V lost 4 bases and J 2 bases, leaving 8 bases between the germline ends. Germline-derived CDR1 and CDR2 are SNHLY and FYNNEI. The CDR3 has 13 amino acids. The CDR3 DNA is TGTGCCAGCAGTGCCGACGCTAACACTGAAGCTTTCTTT. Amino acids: CASSADANTEAFF. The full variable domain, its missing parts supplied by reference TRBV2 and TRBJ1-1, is EPEVTQTPSHQVTQMGQEVILRCVPISNHLYFYWYRQILGQKVEFLVSFYNNEISEKSEIFDDQFSVERPDGSNFTLKIRSTKLEDSAMYFCASSADANTEAFFGQGTRLTVV.

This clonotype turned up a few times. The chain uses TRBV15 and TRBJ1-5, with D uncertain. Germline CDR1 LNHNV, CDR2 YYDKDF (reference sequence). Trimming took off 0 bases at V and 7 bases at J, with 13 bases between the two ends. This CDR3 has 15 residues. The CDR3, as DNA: TGTGCCACCAGCAGAGATCGAAACACTCGGCAGCCCCAGCATTTT. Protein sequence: CATSRDRNTRQPQHF.

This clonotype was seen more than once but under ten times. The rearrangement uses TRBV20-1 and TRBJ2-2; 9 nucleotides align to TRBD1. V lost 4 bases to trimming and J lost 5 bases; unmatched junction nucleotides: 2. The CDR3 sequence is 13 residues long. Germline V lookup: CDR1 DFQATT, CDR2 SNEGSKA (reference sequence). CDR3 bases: TGCAGTGCTACGGACAGGGGTACCGGGGAGCTGTTTTTT. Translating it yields CSATDRGTGELFF.

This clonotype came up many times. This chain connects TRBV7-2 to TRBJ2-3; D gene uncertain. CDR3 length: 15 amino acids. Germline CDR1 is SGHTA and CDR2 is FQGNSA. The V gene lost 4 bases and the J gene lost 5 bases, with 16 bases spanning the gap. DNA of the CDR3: TGTGCCAGCAGCTCGGGCGCTTTGGGTCGAGATACGCAGTATTTT. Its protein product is CASSSGALGRDTQYF.

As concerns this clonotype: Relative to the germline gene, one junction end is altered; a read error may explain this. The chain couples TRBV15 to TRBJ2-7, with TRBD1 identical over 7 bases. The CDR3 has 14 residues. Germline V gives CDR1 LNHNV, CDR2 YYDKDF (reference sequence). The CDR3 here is CATSALAARDSHVF. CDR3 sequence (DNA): TGTGCCACCAGCGCGCTTGCGGCTAGGGACAGCCACGTCTTC. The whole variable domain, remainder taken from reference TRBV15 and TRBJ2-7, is DAMVIQNPRYQVTQFGKPVTLSCSQTLNHNVMYWYQQKSSQAPKLLFHYYDKDFNNEADTPDNFQSRRPNTSFCFLDIRSPGLGDTAMYLCATSALAARDSHVFGPGTRLTVT.

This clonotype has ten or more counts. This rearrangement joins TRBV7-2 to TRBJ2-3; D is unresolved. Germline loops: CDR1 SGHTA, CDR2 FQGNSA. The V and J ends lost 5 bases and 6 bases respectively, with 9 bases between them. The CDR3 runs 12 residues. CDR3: CASSQMGDTQYF. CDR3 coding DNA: TGTGCCAGCAGCCAGATGGGTGATACGCAGTATTTT. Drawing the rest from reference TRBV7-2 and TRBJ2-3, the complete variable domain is GAGVSQSPSNKVTEKGKDVELRCDPISGHTALYWYRQSLGQGLEFLIYFQGNSAPDKSGLPSDRFSAERTGGSVSTLTIQRTQQEDSAVYLCASSQMGDTQYFGPGTRLTVL.

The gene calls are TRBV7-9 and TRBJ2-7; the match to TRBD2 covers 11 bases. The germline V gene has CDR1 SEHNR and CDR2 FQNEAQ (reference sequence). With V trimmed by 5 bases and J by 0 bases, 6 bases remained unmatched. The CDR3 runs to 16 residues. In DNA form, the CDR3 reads TGTGCCAGCAGCGGGGCCGGGACTAGCGGCTCCTACGAGCAGTACTTC. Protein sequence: CASSGAGTSGSYEQYF.

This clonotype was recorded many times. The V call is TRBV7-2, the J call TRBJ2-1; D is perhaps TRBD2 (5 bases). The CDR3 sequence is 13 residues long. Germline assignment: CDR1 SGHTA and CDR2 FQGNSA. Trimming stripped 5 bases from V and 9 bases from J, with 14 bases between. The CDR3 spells CASSLTPGSEQFF. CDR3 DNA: TGTGCCAGCAGCCTCACCCCGGGGAGTGAGCAGTTCTTC.

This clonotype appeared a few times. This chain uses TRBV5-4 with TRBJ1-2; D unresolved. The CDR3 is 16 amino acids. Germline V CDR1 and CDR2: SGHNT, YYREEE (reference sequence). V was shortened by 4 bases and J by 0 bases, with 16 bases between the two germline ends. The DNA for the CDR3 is TGTGCCAGCAGCCCGGGTCCCACTCGAGCTAACTATGGCTACACCTTC. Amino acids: CASSPGPTRANYGYTF.

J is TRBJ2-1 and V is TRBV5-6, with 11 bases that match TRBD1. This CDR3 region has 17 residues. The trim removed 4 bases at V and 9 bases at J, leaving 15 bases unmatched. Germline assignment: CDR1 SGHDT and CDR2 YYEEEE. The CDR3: CASSPLRTGGALSEQFF. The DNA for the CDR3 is TGTGCCAGCAGCCCGTTACGGACAGGGGGCGCATTGAGTGAGCAGTTCTTC. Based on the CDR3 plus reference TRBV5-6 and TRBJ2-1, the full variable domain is DAGVTQSPTHLIKTRGQQVTLRCSPKSGHDTVSWYQQALGQGPQFIFQYYEEEERQRGNFPDRFSGHQFPNYSSELNVNALLLGDSALYLCASSPLRTGGALSEQFFGPGTRLTVL.

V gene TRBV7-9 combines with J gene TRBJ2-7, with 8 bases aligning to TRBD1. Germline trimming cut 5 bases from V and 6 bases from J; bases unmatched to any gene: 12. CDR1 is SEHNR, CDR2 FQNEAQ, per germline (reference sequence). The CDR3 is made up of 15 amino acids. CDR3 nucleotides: TGTGCCAGCAGCATAGGACAGGGCGTCCCACGCGAGCAGTACTTC. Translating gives CASSIGQGVPREQYF.

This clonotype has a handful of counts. In DNA, the CDR3 is TGCGCCAGCAGTGATGACAGATACAATGAGCAGTTCTTC. Protein product: CASSDDRYNEQFF. The rearrangement links TRBV10-1 to TRBJ2-1; D possibly corresponds to TRBD1 (5 bases). V was clipped by 3 bases and J by 4 bases, with 7 bases between them. CDR3 length equals 13 residues. Germline V gene sequence: CDR1 WNHNN, CDR2 SYGVQD (reference sequence).

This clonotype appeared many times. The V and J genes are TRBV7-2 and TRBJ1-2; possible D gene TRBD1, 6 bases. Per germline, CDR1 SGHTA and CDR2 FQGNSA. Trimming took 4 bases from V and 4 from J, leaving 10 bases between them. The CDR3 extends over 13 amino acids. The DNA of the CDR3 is TGTGCCAGCAGCTCTAGGACAGCCTATGGCTACACCTTC. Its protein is CASSSRTAYGYTF.

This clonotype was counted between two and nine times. The CDR3 here is CASSSGGGYTF. CDR3 sequence (DNA): TGTGCCAGCAGTTCAGGGGGGGGCTACACCTTC. This sequence joins TRBV6-6 and TRBJ1-2; 7 positions match TRBD1. The CDR3 contains 11 residues. Germline assignment: CDR1 MNHNY and CDR2 SVGAGI (reference sequence). V dropped 4 bases and J dropped 8; count of bases not matched to a gene: 1.

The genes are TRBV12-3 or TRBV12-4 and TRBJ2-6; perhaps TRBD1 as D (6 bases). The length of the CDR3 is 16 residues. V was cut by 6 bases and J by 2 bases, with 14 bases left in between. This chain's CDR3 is CASRPQAGAGANVLTF. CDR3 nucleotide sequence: TGTGCCAGCAGGCCACAGGCAGGGGCTGGGGCCAACGTCCTGACTTTC.

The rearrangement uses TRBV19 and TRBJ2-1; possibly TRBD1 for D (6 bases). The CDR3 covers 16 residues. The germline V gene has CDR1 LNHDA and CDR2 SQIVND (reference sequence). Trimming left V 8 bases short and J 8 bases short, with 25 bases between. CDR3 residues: CASFGRQVLGNYEQFF. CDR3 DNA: TGTGCCAGTTTCGGTCGACAGGTTTTGGGGAATTATGAGCAGTTCTTC.

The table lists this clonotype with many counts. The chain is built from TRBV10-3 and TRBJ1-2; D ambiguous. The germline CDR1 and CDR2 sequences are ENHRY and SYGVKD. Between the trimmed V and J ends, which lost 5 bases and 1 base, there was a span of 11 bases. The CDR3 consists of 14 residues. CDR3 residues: CAISTLQNNYGYTF. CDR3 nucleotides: TGTGCCATCAGTACTCTCCAGAATAACTATGGCTACACCTTC.

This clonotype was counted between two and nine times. The DNA of the CDR3 is TGTGCCAGCAGGTCACAGGGGGTGAACACTGAAGCTTTCTTT. Its translation is CASRSQGVNTEAFF. This sequence joins TRBV2 and TRBJ1-1, with TRBD1 identical over 8 bases. Germline V gene data show CDR1 as SNHLY and CDR2 as FYNNEI. The trim removed 6 bases at V and 0 bases at J, leaving 3 bases unmatched. CDR3 length equals 14 residues.

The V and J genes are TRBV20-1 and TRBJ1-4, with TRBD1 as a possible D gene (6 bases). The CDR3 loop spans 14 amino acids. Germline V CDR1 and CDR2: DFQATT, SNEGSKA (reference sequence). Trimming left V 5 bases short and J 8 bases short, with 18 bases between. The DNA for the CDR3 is TGCAGTGCTGGGGGGCCGGGGGGTTCGGAAAAACTGTTTTTT. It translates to CSAGGPGGSEKLFF.

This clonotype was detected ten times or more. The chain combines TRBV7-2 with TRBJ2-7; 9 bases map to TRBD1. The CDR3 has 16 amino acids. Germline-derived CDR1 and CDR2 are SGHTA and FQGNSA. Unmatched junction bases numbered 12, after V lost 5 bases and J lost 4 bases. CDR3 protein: CASSPGQGKGVYEQYF. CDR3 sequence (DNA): TGTGCCAGCAGCCCGGGACAGGGAAAAGGGGTATACGAGCAGTACTTC.

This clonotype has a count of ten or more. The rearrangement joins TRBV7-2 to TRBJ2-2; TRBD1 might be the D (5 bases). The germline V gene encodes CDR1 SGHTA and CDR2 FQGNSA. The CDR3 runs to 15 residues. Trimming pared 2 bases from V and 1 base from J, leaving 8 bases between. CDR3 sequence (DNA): TGTGCCAGCAGCTTAAGTACAGGGAACACCGGGGAGCTGTTTTTT. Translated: CASSLSTGNTGELFF.

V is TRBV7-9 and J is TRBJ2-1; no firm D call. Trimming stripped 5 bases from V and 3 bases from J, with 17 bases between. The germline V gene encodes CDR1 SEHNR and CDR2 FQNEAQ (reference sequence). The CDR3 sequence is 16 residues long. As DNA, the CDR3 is TGTGCCAGCAGCCCCCCCGGGCCCCATTACTACAATGAGCAGTTCTTC. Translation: CASSPPGPHYYNEQFF.

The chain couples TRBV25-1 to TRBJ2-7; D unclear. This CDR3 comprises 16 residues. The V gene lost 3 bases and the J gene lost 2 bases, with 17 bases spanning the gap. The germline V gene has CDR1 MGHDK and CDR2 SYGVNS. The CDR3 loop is CASSDASTVATYEQYF. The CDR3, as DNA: TGTGCCAGCAGTGACGCCTCTACAGTGGCCACCTACGAGCAGTACTTC.